Listed below are T cell receptor beta chains from one sample, sequenced in a study of T cells in Graves' hyperthyroidism and ophthalmopathy. TCRdb re-derived calls from the multiplex PCR reads in MiXCR, one entry per CDR3 protein. The sample carries 400,000 to 550,000 distinct CDR3 sequences, less than 25% recorded once. Sequenced: blood. The receptors stem from a young woman with Graves' ophthalmopathy. The CDR3 runs from the conserved cysteine through the conserved F or W. D genes are given only for firm matches. A row's size may be missing; if present it is once, few, many or a size class.

J gene | V gene | D gene | CDR3 length | clone size | CDR3 DNA | CDR3 protein
TRBJ2-5 | TRBV12-3/TRBV12-4 | TRBD2 | 16 | - | TGTGCCAGCAGTCTGGGGGCTAGCGGGAGCGGTGAGACCCAGGACTTC | CASSLGASGSGETQDF
TRBJ1-2 | TRBV5-1 | TRBD1 | 13 | many | TGCGCCAGCAGCGAGGACAGGACCTATGGCTACACCTTC | CASSEDRTYGYTF
TRBJ2-7 | TRBV20-1 | TRBD1 | 16 | many | TGCAGTGCTAGAGATCTAGGGACAGGGGGAGGCTACGAGCAGTACTTC | CSARDLGTGGGYEQYF
TRBJ2-5 | TRBV20-1 | - | 12 | - | TGCAGTGCTAGCATCGGGAGTGAGACCCAGTACTTC | CSASIGSETQYF
TRBJ2-5 | TRBV27 | TRBD2 | 15 | many | TGTGCCAGCAGGGGGGGACTAGCGGGGGAGGAGACCCAGTACTTC | CASRGGLAGEETQYF
TRBJ2-7 | TRBV28 | - | 11 | many | TGTGCCAGCAGTTTACAGGGTTGGCAGTACTTC | CASSLQGWQYF
TRBJ1-1 | TRBV5-1 | TRBD1 | 15 | many | TGCGCCAGCAGCCCGCGTGGACAGGAGAACACTGAAGCTTTCTTT | CASSPRGQENTEAFF
TRBJ2-5 | TRBV28 | - | 14 | - | TGTGCCAGCAGTTTGAGGGTGGGTGGAGAGACCCAGTACTTC | CASSLRVGGETQYF
TRBJ1-3 | TRBV10-3 | - | 14 | many | TGTGCCATCAGTGACGCCTACTCTGGAAACACCATATATTTT | CAISDAYSGNTIYF
TRBJ1-5 | TRBV12-3/TRBV12-4 | TRBD1 | 14 | once | TGTGCCAGCAGATCCGACAGGGACCTATCGCCCCAGCATTTT | CASRSDRDLSPQHF
TRBJ2-3 | TRBV27 | - | 15 | - | TGTGCCAGCAGTCCCTCCTACAGGGTTCCAGATACGCAGTATTTT | CASSPSYRVPDTQYF
TRBJ2-5 | TRBV12-3/TRBV12-4 | - | 14 | - | TGTGCCAGCAGTTTCATCCTGTACCAAGAGACCCAGTACTTC | CASSFILYQETQYF
TRBJ1-2 | TRBV6-1 | - | 16 | many | TGTGCCAGCAGTGAAGGGCCCCTAAGGAGTACCTATGGCTACACCTTC | CASSEGPLRSTYGYTF
TRBJ1-2 | TRBV11-2 | - | 13 | many | TGTGCCAGCAGCTTAGATGAGTACTATGGCTACACCTTC | CASSLDEYYGYTF
TRBJ1-2 | TRBV9 | - | 15 | many | TGTGCCAGCAGCGGGGGCGGAGCCACTAACTATGGCTACACCTTC | CASSGGGATNYGYTF
TRBJ1-2 | TRBV15 | - | 14 | few | TGTGCCACCAGCAGCCTGGGCGGGTACTATGGCTACACCTTC | CATSSLGGYYGYTF
TRBJ2-7 | TRBV12-3/TRBV12-4 | TRBD1 | 15 | few | TGTGCCAGCAGTTCCGTCGGGACAGTAATTTACGAGCAGTACTTC | CASSSVGTVIYEQYF
TRBJ1-1 | TRBV4-2 | - | 16 | many | TGTGCCAGCAGTCTCCTTCCGGGACAATGGAACACTGAAGCTTTCTTT | CASSLLPGQWNTEAFF
TRBJ2-2 | TRBV9 | - | 13 | few | TGTGCCAGCAGCGTAGTCAGCACCGGGGAGCTGTTTTTT | CASSVVSTGELFF
TRBJ2-4 | TRBV12-3/TRBV12-4 | - | 17 | many | TGTGCCAGCAGTTTAGCGATCGGTGTAAGAGCCAAAAACATTCAGTACTTC | CASSLAIGVRAKNIQYF
TRBJ1-5 | TRBV27 | - | 15 | many | TGTGCCAGCAGTCCCTTCCCGGGAGGGCATCAGCCCCAGCATTTT | CASSPFPGGHQPQHF
TRBJ2-5 | TRBV14 | - | 15 | - | TGTGCCAGCAGCCCCTTTGGGACATCCGCAGAGACCCAGTACTTC | CASSPFGTSAETQYF
TRBJ1-1 | TRBV6-5 | TRBD1 | 14 | many | TGTGCCAGCAGTTACGGGACAGAGAACACTGAAGCTTTCTTT | CASSYGTENTEAFF
TRBJ2-2 | TRBV12-3/TRBV12-4 | - | 12 | few | TGTGCCAGCACCCTGGGAATCGGGGAGCTGTTTTTT | CASTLGIGELFF
TRBJ1-3 | TRBV12-3/TRBV12-4 | - | 13 | few | TGTGCCTCATCAGAGGGGCTTCGAAACACCATATATTTT | CASSEGLRNTIYF
TRBJ2-7 | TRBV2 | TRBD1 | 15 | many | TGTGCCAGCAGTGAATCGACAGGGGATTCCTACGAGCAGTACTTC | CASSESTGDSYEQYF
TRBJ2-7 | TRBV24-1 | - | 13 | many | TGTGCCACCAGTGACCGATACTCCTACGAGCAGTACTTC | CATSDRYSYEQYF
TRBJ1-2 | TRBV6-5 | TRBD1 | 16 | - | TGTGCCAGCAGTTTCTCACCGGGACAGGGGGCGTCTGGCTACACCTTC | CASSFSPGQGASGYTF
TRBJ2-2 | TRBV11-2 | TRBD1 | 15 | many | TGTGCCAGCAGCTCGGGACAGGCCTCCGCCGGGGAGCTGTTTTTT | CASSSGQASAGELFF
TRBJ1-2 | TRBV6-1 | TRBD1 | 13 | many | TGTGCCAGCAAGTCCGACAGGGACTATGGCTACACCTTC | CASKSDRDYGYTF
TRBJ2-5 | TRBV10-3 | - | 13 | - | TGTGCCATCAGCGCCTCAGAGGTGGAGACCCAGTACTTC | CAISASEVETQYF
TRBJ2-7 | TRBV19 | TRBD2 | 16 | - | TGTGCCAGTAGTATTTCGGCTAGCGGGGGTATCTACGAGCAGTACTTC | CASSISASGGIYEQYF
TRBJ1-1 | TRBV30 | - | 12 | - | TGTGCCTGGAGTGTATCAGGGGATGAAGCTTTCTTT | CAWSVSGDEAFF
TRBJ2-5 | TRBV6-1 | - | 15 | many | TGTGCCAGCAGATCCAGGGAATATGCCCCCGAGACCCAGTACTTC | CASRSREYAPETQYF